The 6 T cell receptor beta chains below come from one sample, sequenced in a study of shared clonotypes between healthy human individuals. Terminally differentiated effector memory CD45RA+ cells were excluded from the naive CD8 cells, which were CD45RO-negative and positively selected for CCR7. Measured with immunoSEQ multiplex PCR; TCRdb has only the in-frame clones, and not every one. The sample yields about 680,000 clones, under 95% seen once. The specimen was naive CD8+ T cells sorted from blood. These receptors all come from a man in his thirties or forties in good health.

J is TRBJ2-1 and V is TRBV6-1, with 11 positions matching TRBD2. CDR3 length: 14 amino acids. The V and J ends lost 9 bases and 8 bases, in that order; junction bases with no gene match: 9. The V gene's germline CDR1 is MNHNS and CDR2 SASEGT. The CDR3 bases are TGTGCCAGTGGCACTAGCGGGAGCTCAGATGAGCAGTTCTTC. It yields the protein CASGTSGSSDEQFF.

The V call is TRBV7-9, the J call TRBJ2-7; D perhaps matches TRBD2 (7 bases). The germline V gene has CDR1 SEHNR and CDR2 FQNEAQ (reference sequence). Trimming pared 5 bases from V and 4 bases from J, leaving 18 bases between. CDR3 length: 15 residues. CDR3 nucleotides: TGTGCCAGCAGCGGGCTCGGCGGGGGCGCTTACGAGCAGTACTTC. Its translation: CASSGLGGGAYEQYF.

The chain combines TRBV7-9 with TRBJ2-5, with TRBD2 matching over 7 bases. The junction had 5 bases not matched to a gene; V was cut back by 6 bases and J by 1 base. Germline V CDR1 and CDR2: SEHNR, FQNEAQ (reference sequence). CDR3 length: 14 amino acids. CDR3 sequence (DNA): TGTGCCAGCAGTTTACCGGGGGGCCAAGAGACCCAGTACTTC. Protein: CASSLPGGQETQYF.

For this clone: This sample also contains other DNA sequences that code for the same CDR3. The gene calls are TRBV29-1 and TRBJ2-1, with D possibly being TRBD2 (6 bases). The CDR3 runs 14 residues. The germline CDR1 and CDR2 sequences are SQVTM and ANQGSEA. Trimming pared 4 bases from V and 0 bases from J, leaving 10 bases between. The CDR3 region is CSVVAGSSYNEQFF. The CDR3 bases are TGCAGCGTTGTTGCGGGAAGCTCCTACAATGAGCAGTTCTTC.

The chain links TRBV5-6 to TRBJ2-7; 15 bases fit TRBD2. The J segment lost 2 bases and the V segment lost 4 bases, leaving 4 bases of the junction unmatched. Germline V gene lookup returns CDR1 SGHDT and CDR2 YYEEEE. CDR3 length equals 16 residues. The CDR3, as DNA: TGTGCCAGCAGCACCGGGACTAGCGGGAGGACCTACGAGCAGTACTTC. Protein: CASSTGTSGRTYEQYF.

The V and J genes are TRBV19 and TRBJ2-3; D remains ambiguous. The V and J ends lost 8 bases and 1 base respectively, with 7 bases between them. The length of the CDR3 is 12 residues. In germline, CDR1 is LNHDA, CDR2 SQIVND (reference sequence). CDR3 protein: CASAYRTDTQYF. In DNA form, the CDR3 reads TGTGCCAGTGCGTACCGCACAGATACGCAGTATTTT.